This T cell receptor beta chain was sequenced for a study of CD8+ T cells in alopecia areata. The wider study: The protocol delivered tofacitinib for 6 to 18 months, then withdrew it for 6 months. The study's findings and limits: In scalp and blood during tofacitinib, many expanded lesional clones persisted. Baseline CD8+ expansion's link to response remains uncertain, as there was one nonresponder.

Treatment: oral pan-JAK inhibitor, 5-10 mg twice daily. Following RNA extraction, reverse transcription yielded cDNA that acted as the sequencing template. Method: immunoSEQ multiplex PCR; TCRdb's copy keeps in-frame clones and lacks some. This sample carries about 140,000 clones, more than 85% of them seen once, and the ten largest clones take roughly 13%. As to this clone: The antigen is not known.

Sequencing used CD8+ T cells sorted from blood, obtained at week 4, from a patient treated with tofacitinib. This clonotype was obtained from a human donor with alopecia areata.

In DNA, the CDR3 is TGCGCCAGCAGCCAAGGGTTCGGGTCCCTACTAGCGGGGAAGAACACCGGGGAGCTGTTTTTT. Translation gives CASSQGFGSLLAGKNTGELFF. The rearrangement links TRBV4-1 to TRBJ2-2, with TRBD2 matching over 10 bases. V was pared by 1 base and J by 1 base, with 15 bases of the junction left unmatched. Germline V gene data show CDR1 as MGHRA and CDR2 as YSYEKL. The CDR3 is 21 amino acids.